What follows is one T cell receptor beta chain and its context. This clonotype was seen ten or more times. Its antigen is still unknown. Base-call qualities are not available, and no considerably larger clone is one nucleotide away. This sample is drawn from a study of response to subunit inactivated influenza vaccine (dated by TCRdb to 2017 to 2018). Study-level background: To follow how T cells responded to a trivalent subunit inactivated influenza vaccine, the researchers relied on deep quantitative profiling of the T cell receptor repertoire.

Paper-wide results and their limitations: The authors suggested that each seasonal influenza vaccination may recruit only a limited number of new T cells.

Preparation of the library involved RT-PCR. This sample was sequenced with an Illumina HiSeq 2500. TCRdb trimmed the raw reads at Q25, called clones with MiXCR and kept productive beta chains. Here each entry gathers all rows of one CDR3 protein and keeps the most common genes and DNA. For this sample the table gives about 650,000 distinct CDR3 sequences, of which around 14% were detected only once. The top ten constitute around 10% of the sample. Trimming accounts for 5 bases at V and 1 base at J, while the number of junction bases matched to no gene is 11. The CDR3 runs 18 residues from the cysteine to the phenylalanine. Only CDR3 DNA is held: 54 bases, read in frame from base 1. According to the germline V gene, CDR1 reads MDHEN and CDR2 reads SYDVKM.

The TCR sequence derives from a man in his forties or fifties who received an inactivated influenza vaccine. Donor details come from another sample of the same person, matched by shared clones. The source material was PBMCs from blood, sampled roughly 12 days after vaccination. The chain is encoded by TRBV28 joined to TRBJ2-5; TRBD1 matches 12 bases in the middle. Here the CDR3 is given as CASSRRDRGRRLQETQYF. The nucleotides read TGTGCCAGCAGTCGCCGGGACAGGGGGCGCCGCCTCCAAGAGACCCAGTACTTC. Full variable domain (CDR3 extended with the reference TRBV28 and TRBJ2-5 proteins): DVKVTQSSRYLVKRTGEKVFLECVQDMDHENMFWYRQDPGLGLRLIYFSYDVKMKEKGDIPEGYSVSREKKERFSLILESASTNQTSMYLCASSRRDRGRRLQETQYFGPGTRLLVL.